These T cell receptor beta chains were read from a single sample in a study of blood T cells in healthy people across ages. Via MiXCR, TCRdb re-called the 5' RACE reads, giving one row per CDR3 protein. The data show some 1.6 million distinct CDR3 sequences, about 31% seen once. Sequenced: blood. The source is a woman aged 25 to 39 in good health. The CDR3 runs from the conserved cysteine through the conserved F or W. D genes are given only for firm matches. Some rows mark clone size as missing; the rest say once, few, many or name a class of expanded clone.

TRBJ2-3	TRBV3-1	.	TRBD2	17	CASSQESRAGGGDTQYF	TGTGCCAGCAGCCAGGAATCGCGAGCGGGGGGTGGGGATACGCAGTATTTT
TRBJ2-2	TRBV19	.	TRBD1	14	CASTRTGPTGELFF	TGTGCCAGTACTCGGACAGGGCCCACCGGGGAGCTGTTTTTT
TRBJ2-7	TRBV2	.	.	12	CACKGPIYEQYF	TGTGCCTGCAAGGGGCCGATCTACGAGCAGTACTTC
TRBJ1-2	TRBV29-1	few	.	13	CSVILTGNYGYTF	TGCAGCGTTATTTTGACGGGTAACTATGGCTACACCTTC
TRBJ2-7	TRBV7-8	few	TRBD1	17	CASSLGQGGSPSYEQYF	TGTGCCAGCAGCTTAGGACAGGGGGGCTCCCCCTCCTACGAGCAGTACTTC
TRBJ2-4	TRBV28	.	.	16	CASRQERLMAKNIQYF	TGTGCCAGCCGACAGGAGCGACTGATGGCCAAAAACATTCAGTACTTC
TRBJ2-1	TRBV10-3	few	.	14	CAISAAISYNEQFF	TGTGCCATCAGTGCTGCTATCTCCTACAATGAGCAGTTCTTC
TRBJ2-3	TRBV2	few	TRBD2	14	CASSDWRETDTQYF	TGTGCCAGCAGTGATTGGCGGGAGACAGATACGCAGTATTTT
TRBJ1-4	TRBV12-3/TRBV12-4	.	.	15	CASSLYTGGSEKLFF	TGTGCCAGCAGTTTATATACAGGAGGGTCAGAAAAACTGTTTTTT
TRBJ2-7	TRBV7-2	few	.	13	CASSFASLYEQYF	TGTGCCAGCAGCTTCGCTTCCCTCTACGAGCAGTACTTC
TRBJ2-7	TRBV18	few	TRBD1	16	CASSPPAGQGPYEQYF	TGTGCCAGCTCACCACCAGCAGGACAGGGACCCTACGAGCAGTACTTC
TRBJ2-1	TRBV30	.	TRBD2	12	CAWFERDGEQFF	TGTGCCTGGTTCGAGCGGGATGGTGAGCAGTTCTTC
TRBJ1-4	TRBV28	few	.	15	CASSPPRGSGEKLFF	TGTGCCAGCAGTCCCCCCCGGGGAAGTGGTGAAAAACTGTTTTTT
TRBJ2-1	TRBV20-1	.	.	14	CSARPPQLYNEQFF	TGCAGTGCTAGACCCCCGCAACTTTACAATGAGCAGTTCTTC
TRBJ2-5	TRBV6-2/TRBV6-3	.	TRBD2	16	CASRQASGRVQETQYF	TGTGCCAGCAGACAAGCTAGCGGGAGAGTCCAAGAGACCCAGTACTTC
TRBJ2-4	TRBV28	.	.	17	CASSLVDRRGAKNIQYF	TGTGCCAGCAGTTTAGTGGACCGTCGAGGAGCCAAAAACATTCAGTACTTC
TRBJ2-7	TRBV7-6	few	.	15	CASSPSQSDAYEQYF	TGTGCCAGCAGCCCTTCACAATCCGACGCCTACGAGCAGTACTTC
TRBJ2-1	TRBV29-1	few	TRBD2	13	CSVIAGGGNEQFF	TGCAGCGTGATAGCGGGAGGGGGCAATGAGCAGTTCTTC
TRBJ1-5	TRBV6-2/TRBV6-3	few	.	15	CASCPWAGSNQPQHF	TGTGCCAGCTGCCCTTGGGCAGGGAGTAACCAGCCCCAGCATTTT
TRBJ2-7	TRBV4-1	few	TRBD1	16	CASSQVGGQGTYEQYF	TGCGCCAGCAGCCAAGTTGGGGGACAGGGGACCTACGAGCAGTACTTC
TRBJ1-1	TRBV29-1	.	.	12	CSFPGPGGSDFF	TGCAGCTTCCCCGGCCCGGGAGGGAGTGACTTCTTT
TRBJ2-3	TRBV5-1	.	TRBD2	16	CASNRDRAGGQDTQYF	TGCGCCAGCAACCGGGATCGGGCGGGGGGGCAAGATACGCAGTATTTT
TRBJ2-7	TRBV29-1	many	.	11	CSAGQFNEQYF	TGCAGCGCCGGACAGTTTAATGAGCAGTACTTC
TRBJ2-1	TRBV10-3	.	.	15	CAISESTGMWDEQFF	TGTGCCATCAGTGAGTCGACGGGGATGTGGGATGAGCAGTTCTTC
TRBJ2-3	TRBV5-1	.	.	15	CASSLVGIVADTQYF	TGCGCCAGCAGCTTGGTTGGTATAGTCGCAGATACGCAGTATTTT
TRBJ1-5	TRBV7-9	few	.	12	CASSDTNQPQHF	TGTGCCAGCAGCGATACTAATCAGCCCCAGCATTTT
TRBJ1-5	TRBV10-3	.	.	14	CAIRESKDSGPQHF	TGTGCCATCAGGGAGTCGAAGGACTCAGGGCCCCAGCATTTT
TRBJ1-5	TRBV7-2	.	.	19	CASSQDLSDSLFSNQPQHF	TGTGCCAGCAGCCAAGACTTGTCGGACAGCCTCTTTAGCAATCAGCCCCAGCATTTT
TRBJ2-7	TRBV10-2	.	.	12	CANGPTVREQYF	TGCGCCAATGGGCCCACCGTGAGGGAGCAGTACTTC
TRBJ2-3	TRBV7-3	many	TRBD2	16	CASSSVLAGGTDTQYF	TGTGCCAGCAGCTCCGTTCTAGCGGGGGGCACAGATACGCAGTATTTT
TRBJ2-7	TRBV10-3	many	.	14	CAISEVPRSGEQYF	TGTGCCATCAGTGAGGTCCCGCGTTCGGGCGAGCAGTACTTC
TRBJ2-1	TRBV7-9	few	TRBD1	14	CASIGQGAYNEQFF	TGTGCCAGCATCGGACAGGGGGCCTACAATGAGCAGTTCTTC
TRBJ2-1	TRBV27	.	TRBD1	14	CASSSRGPGDGQFF	TGTGCCAGCAGTTCCAGGGGGCCCGGGGATGGGCAGTTCTTC
TRBJ1-1	TRBV29-1	.	.	13	CSVDRQLNTEAFF	TGCAGCGTTGATAGACAGTTGAACACTGAAGCTTTCTTT
TRBJ1-2	TRBV12-5	.	.	13	CASGMTGNYGYTF	TGTGCTAGTGGGATGACAGGAAACTATGGCTACACCTTC
TRBJ2-1	TRBV7-2	many	TRBD1	15	CASSKDRGSYNEQFF	TGTGCCAGCAGCAAGGACAGGGGTTCCTACAATGAGCAGTTCTTC
TRBJ2-5	TRBV6-1	.	.	15	CASSGLGGLRETQYF	TGTGCCAGCAGTGGGCTGGGGGGGCTCAGAGAGACCCAGTACTTC
TRBJ2-5	TRBV28	.	TRBD2	14	CASIRAGFQETQYF	TGTGCCAGCATCAGAGCGGGGTTCCAAGAGACCCAGTACTTC
TRBJ2-7	TRBV7-9	few	.	14	CASSLAKNPYEQYF	TGTGCCAGCAGCTTAGCGAAGAATCCCTACGAGCAGTACTTC
TRBJ2-3	TRBV7-9	.	.	16	CAPGGGGPSSTDTQYF	TGTGCCCCGGGCGGTGGGGGACCCTCTAGCACAGATACGCAGTATTTT
TRBJ2-7	TRBV5-5	few	.	17	CAGSSYTWDTGINEQYF	TGTGCCGGCAGCTCCTACACCTGGGACACGGGGATAAACGAGCAGTACTTC
TRBJ2-7	TRBV7-6	few	TRBD2	18	CASSTGLAGSNRPYEQYF	TGTGCCAGCAGCACGGGACTAGCGGGGTCTAACCGACCCTACGAGCAGTACTTC
TRBJ2-3	TRBV7-6	.	TRBD2	16	CASSLSAGVRADTQYF	TGTGCCAGCAGCTTATCGGCGGGGGTGCGTGCAGATACGCAGTATTTT
TRBJ2-1	TRBV20-1	many	.	12	CSGADDSNEQFF	TGCAGTGGGGCCGATGACAGCAATGAGCAGTTCTTC
TRBJ2-1	TRBV5-1	few	TRBD1	16	CASSLDPGTGPYEQFF	TGCGCCAGCAGCTTGGACCCCGGGACAGGGCCCTATGAGCAGTTCTTC
TRBJ2-1	TRBV6-1	.	.	15	CASRKGLGGSNEQFF	TGTGCCAGCAGGAAAGGGCTGGGAGGCAGCAATGAGCAGTTCTTC
TRBJ2-3	TRBV4-2	few	.	15	CASSQAGVRTDTQYF	TGTGCCAGCAGCCAAGCGGGAGTCCGAACAGATACGCAGTATTTT
TRBJ2-7	TRBV27	many	.	13	CASSLKTGYEQYF	TGTGCCAGCAGCCTAAAGACTGGCTACGAGCAGTACTTC
TRBJ2-2	TRBV20-1	few	.	13	CSARHGGTGELFF	TGCAGTGCCAGGCACGGCGGTACCGGGGAGCTGTTTTTT
TRBJ2-4	TRBV20-1	.	TRBD2	12	CSAVPGGDIQYF	TGCAGTGCCGTTCCGGGAGGGGACATTCAGTACTTC
TRBJ1-5	TRBV20-1	.	TRBD1	15	CSAGTGAGGNQPQHF	TGCAGTGCTGGGACAGGGGCAGGTGGCAATCAGCCCCAGCATTTT
TRBJ2-4	TRBV30	few	.	17	CAWSVSGQRRLGNIQYF	TGTGCCTGGAGTGTATCGGGGCAGCGTCGCTTAGGAAACATTCAGTACTTC
TRBJ2-1	TRBV7-3	.	.	17	CASSFTVGTGSYNEQFF	TGTGCCAGCAGCTTTACTGTCGGGACGGGCTCCTACAATGAGCAGTTCTTC
TRBJ2-5	TRBV10-3	many	.	13	CAISDSQSETQYF	TGTGCCATCAGTGATAGCCAATCGGAGACCCAGTACTTC
TRBJ2-5	TRBV5-6	.	.	16	CASSLGGGGPQETQYF	TGTGCCAGCAGCTTGGGAGGTGGGGGACCCCAAGAGACCCAGTACTTC
TRBJ2-1	TRBV18	.	.	15	CASSPPHSPYNEQFF	TGTGCCAGCTCACCACCGCACAGTCCCTACAATGAGCAGTTCTTC
TRBJ2-3	TRBV20-1	.	.	14	CSAPGDPSTDTQYF	TGCAGTGCACCAGGGGACCCTAGCACAGATACGCAGTATTTT